One sample yielded the 31 T cell receptor beta chains listed below, sequenced in a study of neurological immune-mediated disorders (dated by TCRdb to about 2019). Receptors were amplified or captured by 5' RACE. Instrument used: Illumina HiSeq 2500. In-frame beta chains were kept once TCRdb had trimmed the public reads at Q25 with fastp and called clones with MiXCR. Duplicate CDR3 protein sequences are folded into a single record with the most common DNA and genes. The sample table lists about 50,000 distinct CDR3 sequences, around 3.4% of them with a count of one. The leading ten clones occupy about 6% of the sample. The material sequenced was PBMCs. The receptors come from a middle-aged man with multiple sclerosis.

This clonotype was recorded at least ten times. The chain joins TRBV19 to TRBJ2-3, with 7 bases identical to TRBD1. CDR1 LNHDA and CDR2 SQIVND come from the germline V gene (reference sequence). This CDR3 region has 13 residues. Losses at the gene ends were 6 bases for V and 0 bases for J; bases not matched to a gene: 0. The CDR3 here is CASRTGSTDTQYF. The DNA of the CDR3 is TGTGCCAGTAGGACAGGGAGCACAGATACGCAGTATTTT. Based on the CDR3 plus reference TRBV19 and TRBJ2-3, the full variable domain is DGGITQSPKYLFRKEGQNVTLSCEQNLNHDAMYWYRQDPGQGLRLIYYSQIVNDFQKGDIAEGYSVSREKKESFPLTVTSAQKNPTAFYLCASRTGSTDTQYFGPGTRLTVL.

This clonotype has at least ten counts. The chain uses TRBV12-3 or TRBV12-4 and TRBJ2-4; D is ambiguous. V lost 5 bases and J 8 bases, leaving 13 bases between the germline ends. CDR3 length: 13 amino acids. CDR3 sequence reads: CASSIRSGDIQYF. CDR3 nucleotide sequence: TGTGCCAGCAGTATAAGGTCTGGGGACATTCAGTACTTC.

There are many counts of this clonotype. The V and J genes are TRBV20-1 and TRBJ2-5, with 10 bases identical to TRBD2. CDR1 is DFQATT, CDR2 SNEGSKA, per germline (reference sequence). V trimming: 1 base; J trimming: 5 bases; junction bases outside the gene matches: 10. The CDR3 runs 16 residues. This CDR3 is CSARAGSGGAWETQYF. The CDR3, as DNA: TGCAGTGCTAGAGCCGGCAGCGGGGGGGCGTGGGAGACCCAGTACTTC.

The sample holds many counts of this clonotype. Since a much larger clone is just one base distant, this may be a read error. V is TRBV5-1 and J is TRBJ2-3; D may be TRBD1 (7 bases). The V gene lost 2 bases and the J gene lost 5 bases, with 18 bases spanning the gap. The CDR3 contains 16 residues. CDR1 and CDR2 (germline): SGHRS, YFSETQ. CDR3: CASSFPPGGTEDTQYF. The CDR3 DNA is TGCGCCAGCAGCTTTCCACCAGGGGGGACAGAAGATACGCAGTATTTT.

Ten or more counts support this clonotype. The junction departs from the called germline gene at one end, perhaps through a read error. The chain recombines TRBV5-1 with TRBJ2-2; 10 positions match TRBD1. This CDR3 spans 15 amino acids. From germline, CDR1 is SGHRS and CDR2 YFSETQ. The CDR3 DNA follows: TGCACCAGCAGCTTCGGGACAGGGGTTACCGGGGAGCTGTTTTTT. This sequence encodes CTSSFGTGVTGELFF.

This clonotype was counted many times. The V and J genes are TRBV21-1 and TRBJ2-5; the DNA was not used to check the table's D call, TRBD2. TRBV21-1 is given as a pseudogene. The CDR3 has 15 amino acids. In nucleotides, the CDR3 is TGTGCCAGCAGCGGGACTAGCTCCTGGGAGGAGACCCAGTACTTC. Amino acid sequence: CASSGTSSWEETQYF.

Details on this clonotype: A junction end diverges from the germline sequence, so it may reflect a read error. This chain links TRBV4-1 with TRBJ1-4; D not resolved. The CDR3 is made up of 15 amino acids. Germline CDR1 and CDR2: MGHRA and YSYEKL. The CDR3 loop is CASSQEGKPNDKLFF. The DNA of the CDR3 is TGCGCCAGCAGCCAGGAGGGAAAGCCGAATGACAAACTGTTTTTT.

Ten or more counts support this clonotype. The chain carries TRBV20-1 and TRBJ1-4; D gene uncertain. The germline V gene encodes CDR1 DFQATT and CDR2 SNEGSKA (reference sequence). There are 13 residues in the CDR3. The germline V and J ends were trimmed by 2 bases and 0 bases, with 4 bases remaining between them. The CDR3 spells CSARRATNEKLFF. The CDR3 DNA is TGCAGTGCTAGAAGAGCAACTAATGAAAAACTGTTTTTT.

Concerning this clonotype: A much larger clonotype is one base distant, so this may be a read error. The final CDR3 position lacks the conserved phenylalanine or tryptophan, pointing to a likely read error. The chain recombines TRBV24-1 with TRBJ2-7, with no clear D. V lost 9 bases and J 5 bases, leaving 16 bases between the germline ends. This CDR3 region has 13 residues. In germline, CDR1 is KGHDR, CDR2 SFDVKD. As DNA, the CDR3 is TGTGCCACCCGGTCTCATTTAGAAAACGAGCAGTACATC. Protein product: CATRSHLENEQYI.

This clonotype came up many times. The V gene is TRBV6-5, the J gene TRBJ1-4, with no clear D. Germline V lookup: CDR1 MNHEY, CDR2 SVGAGI. V was trimmed by 5 bases and J by 7 bases, leaving 11 bases between them. The CDR3 loop spans 13 amino acids. CDR3 coding DNA: TGTGCCAGCAGTCTTCAAAGAGTTGAAAAACTGTTTTTT. Residues: CASSLQRVEKLFF.

This clonotype has a handful of counts. A junction end diverges from the germline sequence, so it may reflect a read error. This chain joins TRBV20-1 and TRBJ1-6, with unresolved D. This CDR3 is built from 15 residues. Per germline, CDR1 DFQATT and CDR2 SNEGSKA (reference sequence). CDR3 sequence reads: CSAREGSSYNSPLNF. The CDR3 region has the DNA TGCAGTGCTAGAGAAGGTAGCTCCTATAATTCACCCCTCAACTTT.

This clonotype occurred many times. The chain combines TRBV7-2 with TRBJ2-7; TRBD1 matches 10 bases. Germline CDR1 and CDR2: SGHTA and FQGNSA. The CDR3 contains 14 residues. V lost 2 bases to trimming and J lost 6 bases; unmatched junction nucleotides: 4. CDR3 coding DNA: TGTGCCAGCAGCTTACTTGGGACAGGGGCCGAGCAGTACTTC. It yields the protein CASSLLGTGAEQYF.

This clonotype was seen ten or more times. The chain carries TRBV20-1 and TRBJ1-6, with 7 nucleotides matching TRBD1. The CDR3 length is 13 residues. The V gene end was trimmed by 8 bases and the J gene end by 7 bases; junction bases not matched to a gene: 8. Germline CDR1 DFQATT, CDR2 SNEGSKA (reference sequence). CDR3: CSHDRVGNSPLHF. In nucleotides, the CDR3 is TGCAGTCATGACAGGGTAGGGAATTCACCCCTCCACTTT.

This clonotype was seen many times. The chain joins TRBV20-1 to TRBJ1-6, with 10 bases lining up with TRBD1. Unmatched junction bases numbered 7, after V lost 0 bases and J lost 8 bases. This CDR3 contains 16 residues. Germline lookup yields CDR1 DFQATT and CDR2 SNEGSKA (reference sequence). The CDR3 region has the DNA TGCAGTGCTAGAGATCTTGGACAGGGGGATCATTCACCCCTCCACTTT. It codes for CSARDLGQGDHSPLHF.

At least ten counts were recorded for this clonotype. The chain uses TRBV12-3 or TRBV12-4 and TRBJ1-2, with 9 positions matching TRBD1. V lost 5 bases to trimming and J lost 2 bases; unmatched junction nucleotides: 0. The CDR3 is 13 residues long. The CDR3 nucleotides are TGTGCCAGCAGTGGGACAGGGAACTATGGCTACACCTTC. Translated: CASSGTGNYGYTF.

The V gene is TRBV27, the J gene TRBJ2-3; 10 bases fit TRBD1. Germline trimming cut 7 bases from V and 0 bases from J; bases unmatched to any gene: 25. In germline, CDR1 is MNHEY, CDR2 SMNVEV (reference sequence). The CDR3 has 22 residues. The CDR3 sequence: CASIGGQGRAEVFSASTDTQYF. The CDR3 region has the DNA TGTGCCAGCATAGGGGGACAGGGGCGGGCCGAGGTCTTTTCGGCTAGCACAGATACGCAGTATTTT.

This clonotype occurred many times. This chain links TRBV4-1 with TRBJ1-3, with D perhaps matching TRBD1 (5 bases). Germline V lookup: CDR1 MGHRA, CDR2 YSYEKL. The germline V and J ends were trimmed by 0 bases and 4 bases, with 7 bases remaining between them. CDR3 length equals 14 residues. CDR3 bases: TGCGCCAGCAGCCAAGAAACAGGAGGAAACACCATATATTTT. As protein: CASSQETGGNTIYF.

In this sample, this clonotype turned up many times. This chain uses TRBV29-1 with TRBJ1-5; TRBD1 matches 9 bases. The CDR3 runs 14 residues. Trimming took 2 bases from V and 5 from J; bases not matched to a gene: 4. Germline V lookup: CDR1 SQVTM, CDR2 ANQGSEA. The CDR3 region has the DNA TGCAGCGTTGAATTTCGGACAGGGGATCAGCCCCAGCATTTT. As protein: CSVEFRTGDQPQHF.

This clonotype was found many times. The rearrangement uses TRBV5-1 and TRBJ2-2, with D perhaps matching TRBD1 (5 bases). CDR3 length: 16 amino acids. The V gene lost 1 base and the J gene lost 1 base, with 11 bases spanning the gap. In germline, CDR1 is SGHRS, CDR2 YFSETQ. CDR3 coding DNA: TGCGCCAGCAGCTTGTTATTGCAGGGGAACACCGGGGAGCTGTTTTTT. This gives the protein CASSLLLQGNTGELFF.

This clonotype was seen at least ten times. This rearrangement joins TRBV7-9 to TRBJ2-2; 8 bases are a match to TRBD2. The length of the CDR3 is 15 residues. V trimming: 2 bases; J trimming: 7 bases; junction bases outside the gene matches: 6. Germline CDR1 SEHNR, CDR2 FQNEAQ (reference sequence). As DNA, the CDR3 is TGTGCCAGCAGCTTACCAAGACTAGCGTTCGGGGAGCTGTTTTTT. The encoded protein is CASSLPRLAFGELFF.

This clonotype was found many times. In DNA, the CDR3 is TGTGCCAGCAGCTCCCAAGTTATAAGAACTGAAGCTTTCTTT. Its protein product is CASSSQVIRTEAFF. The gene calls are TRBV7-9 and TRBJ1-1; no firm D call. The V gene lost 4 bases and the J gene lost 5 bases, with 14 bases spanning the gap. Per germline, CDR1 SEHNR and CDR2 FQNEAQ (reference sequence). The CDR3 consists of 14 residues.

This clonotype was seen repeatedly, ten times or more. The junction departs from germline at one end; a sequencing error may be responsible. The chain uses TRBV10-3 and TRBJ1-6; the D is unclear. The CDR3 contains 13 residues. CDR1 and CDR2 (germline): ENHRY, SYGVKD. CDR3 nucleotide sequence: TGTGCCATCAGGAGGGAGGAAAATTCACCCCTCAACTTT. Translation: CAIRREENSPLNF.

This clonotype came up many times. The chain uses TRBV5-5 and TRBJ2-3; D call uncertain. The CDR3 is 12 residues long. With 2 bases removed from V and 3 bases from J, the gap between germline ends came to 4 bases. Germline CDR1 reads SGHKS; CDR2 reads YYEKEE (reference sequence). CDR3 DNA sequence: TGTGCCAGCAGCTTTCTTACAGATACGCAGTATTTT. Translated, it gives CASSFLTDTQYF.

The table lists this clonotype with many counts. This chain links TRBV4-1 with TRBJ2-3, with a weak D call TRBD1 (5 bases). Deletions cut 8 bases from V and 4 bases from J, with 16 bases between. The germline gives CDR1 MGHRA, CDR2 YSYEKL. CDR3 length: 14 residues. CDR3 in DNA: TGCGCCAGCGGTCCCTCCAGGGATGCAGATACGCAGTATTTT. Its protein is CASGPSRDADTQYF.

This clonotype was counted many times. The chain couples TRBV5-1 to TRBJ2-5; TRBD1 matches at 9 bases. CDR1 and CDR2 (germline): SGHRS, YFSETQ. The CDR3 extends over 14 amino acids. Losses at the gene ends were 4 bases for V and 5 bases for J; bases not matched to a gene: 6. CDR3 in DNA: TGCGCCAGCAGCCAGGACAGGGGTGGCGAGACCCAGTACTTC. Encoded protein: CASSQDRGGETQYF.

This clonotype was observed many times. This sequence joins TRBV20-1 and TRBJ2-1, with D perhaps matching TRBD1 (6 bases). Per the germline V gene, CDR1 is DFQATT and CDR2 is SNEGSKA (reference sequence). This CDR3 has 15 residues. V dropped 5 bases and J dropped 12 bases, with 26 bases sitting between them. The CDR3: CSAVPPTGDSGRQFF. For the CDR3, the DNA is TGCAGTGCTGTACCACCGACAGGCGACTCAGGAAGGCAGTTCTTC.

J is TRBJ2-3 and V is TRBV10-3; no clear D gene. The CDR3 covers 15 residues. Germline assignment: CDR1 ENHRY and CDR2 SYGVKD. The V end lost 2 bases, the J end lost 0 bases, and 9 bases lay between the germline ends. The CDR3 DNA reads as TGTGCCATCAGTGAGAGGGTGTCTAGCACAGATACGCAGTATTTT. The encoded protein is CAISERVSSTDTQYF.

The chain has TRBV24-1 and TRBJ2-7; TRBD1 agrees at 8 bases. The junction had 3 bases not matched to a gene; V was cut back by 5 bases and J by 4 bases. The CDR3 covers 13 residues. Germline V CDR1 and CDR2: KGHDR, SFDVKD. Here the CDR3 reads CATSGTGTYEQYF. As DNA, the CDR3 is TGTGCCACCAGTGGGACAGGGACGTACGAGCAGTACTTC.

This clonotype was seen many times. The genes are TRBV12-3 or TRBV12-4 and TRBJ2-3; D is uncertain. The ends were cut back, 7 bases at V and 1 base at J, with 12 bases in the middle. The length of the CDR3 is 14 residues. CDR3 nucleotide sequence: TGTGCCAGCACCCTAATTAGTGGCACAGATACGCAGTATTTT. It translates to CASTLISGTDTQYF.

This clonotype came up a few times. A read error may explain this, as a much larger clone is one base away. The chain has TRBV4-2 and TRBJ2-7, with D unclear. There are 11 residues in the CDR3. V was clipped by 5 bases and J by 3 bases, with 5 bases between them. Germline assignment: CDR1 LGHNA and CDR2 YNFKEQ. CDR3 sequence (DNA): TGTGCCAGCAGCAAAAACTACGAGCAGTACTTC. Translated: CASSKNYEQYF.

Concerning this clonotype itself: One end of the junction does not line up with germline, which may come from a read error. The rearrangement joins TRBV20-1 to TRBJ1-6, with 7 bases fitting TRBD1. This CDR3 has 16 amino acids. The germline V gene encodes CDR1 DFQATT and CDR2 SNEGSKA (reference sequence). The CDR3, as DNA: TGCAGTGCTCCCATCCAAAACAGGGGTTTTAATTCACCCCTCAACTTT. Amino acids: CSAPIQNRGFNSPLNF.